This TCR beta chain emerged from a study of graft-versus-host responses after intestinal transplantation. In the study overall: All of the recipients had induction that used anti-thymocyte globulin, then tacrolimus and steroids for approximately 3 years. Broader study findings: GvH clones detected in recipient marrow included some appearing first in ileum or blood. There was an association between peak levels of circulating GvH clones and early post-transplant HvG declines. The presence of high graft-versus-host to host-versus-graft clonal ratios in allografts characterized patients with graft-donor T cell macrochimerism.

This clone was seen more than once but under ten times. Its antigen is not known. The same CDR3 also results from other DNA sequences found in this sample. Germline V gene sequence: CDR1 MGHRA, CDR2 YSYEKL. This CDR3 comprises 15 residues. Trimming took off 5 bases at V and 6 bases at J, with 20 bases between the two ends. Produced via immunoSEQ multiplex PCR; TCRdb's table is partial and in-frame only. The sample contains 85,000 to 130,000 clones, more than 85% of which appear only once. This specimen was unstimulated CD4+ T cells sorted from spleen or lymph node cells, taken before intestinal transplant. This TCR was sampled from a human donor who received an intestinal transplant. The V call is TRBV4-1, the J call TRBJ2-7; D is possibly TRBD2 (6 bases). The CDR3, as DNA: TGCGCCAGCAGCAAAAGCAGGGTCGAGGGAGGCGAGCAGTACTTC. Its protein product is CASSKSRVEGGEQYF.